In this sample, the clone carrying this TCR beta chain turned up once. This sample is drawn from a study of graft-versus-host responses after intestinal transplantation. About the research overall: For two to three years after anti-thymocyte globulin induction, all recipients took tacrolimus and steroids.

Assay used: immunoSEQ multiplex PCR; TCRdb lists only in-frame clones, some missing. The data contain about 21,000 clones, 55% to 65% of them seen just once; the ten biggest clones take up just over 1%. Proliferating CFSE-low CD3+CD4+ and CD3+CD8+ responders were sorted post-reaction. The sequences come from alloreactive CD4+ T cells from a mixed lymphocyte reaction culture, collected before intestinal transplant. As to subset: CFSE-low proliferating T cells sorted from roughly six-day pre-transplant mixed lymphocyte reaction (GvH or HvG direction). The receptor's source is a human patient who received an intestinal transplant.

CDR3: CASSILARGTGQTEAFF. In nucleotides, the CDR3 is TGTGCCAGTAGTATCTTGGCGCGCGGGACAGGGCAAACTGAAGCTTTCTTT. The chain couples TRBV19 to TRBJ1-1; 9 bases are a match to TRBD1. In germline, CDR1 is LNHDA, CDR2 SQIVND (reference sequence). The CDR3 covers 17 residues. With V trimmed by 3 bases and J by 5 bases, 13 bases remained unmatched. The whole variable domain, filled in from reference TRBV19 and TRBJ1-1, reads DGGITQSPKYLFRKEGQNVTLSCEQNLNHDAMYWYRQDPGQGLRLIYYSQIVNDFQKGDIAEGYSVSREKKESFPLTVTSAQKNPTAFYLCASSILARGTGQTEAFFGQGTRLTVV.